Listed below are T cell receptor beta chains from one sample, sequenced in a study of control samples from healthy donors and cancer patients. Profiled with immunoSEQ multiplex PCR; TCRdb holds only in-frame clones, not every one. The data show 100,000 to 150,000 clones, roughly 87% seen once. The sample comprised blood. The receptors shown here come from a middle-aged man in good health. Both conserved end residues are part of each CDR3. Fields, in order: clone size, J gene, V gene, D gene, CDR3 protein, CDR3 DNA. The D gene is left open where the match is weak. The size of a clone is reported for some rows only, either as once, few or many, or as a class for expanded clones.

abundance: NA; j_gene: TRBJ1-6; v_gene: TRBV5-1; d_gene: NA; CDR3aa: CASSTQGFRNSPLHF; CDR3nt: TGCGCCAGCAGCACGCAGGGGTTTAGGAATTCACCCCTCCACTTT
abundance: NA; j_gene: TRBJ1-5; v_gene: TRBV30; d_gene: TRBD1; CDR3aa: CAWTKPGGWGNQPQHF; CDR3nt: TGTGCCTGGACTAAGCCAGGGGGATGGGGCAATCAGCCCCAGCATTTT
abundance: NA; j_gene: TRBJ2-2; v_gene: TRBV7-9; d_gene: TRBD1; CDR3aa: CASSSRETGAGELFF; CDR3nt: TGTGCCAGCAGCTCTAGAGAGACAGGGGCGGGGGAGCTGTTTTTT
abundance: once; j_gene: TRBJ2-1; v_gene: TRBV5-5; d_gene: TRBD1; CDR3aa: CASSLVGQGMGNEQFF; CDR3nt: TGTGCCAGCAGCTTGGTTGGACAGGGGATGGGCAATGAGCAGTTCTTC
abundance: few; j_gene: TRBJ2-7; v_gene: TRBV6-2/TRBV6-3; d_gene: TRBD1; CDR3aa: CASSFRDRGLEQYF; CDR3nt: TGTGCCAGCAGTTTCCGGGACAGGGGGCTCGAGCAGTACTTC
abundance: few; j_gene: TRBJ1-5; v_gene: TRBV7-9; d_gene: NA; CDR3aa: CASSLTVGQPQHF; CDR3nt: TGTGCCAGCAGCTTAACCGTGGGTCAGCCCCAGCATTTT
abundance: NA; j_gene: TRBJ1-4; v_gene: TRBV4-3; d_gene: NA; CDR3aa: CASSQDREKLFF; CDR3nt: TGCGCCAGCAGCCAAGACAGGGAAAAACTGTTTTTT
abundance: NA; j_gene: TRBJ1-2; v_gene: TRBV19; d_gene: NA; CDR3aa: CASSTTAFQYGYTF; CDR3nt: TGTGCCAGTAGTACGACCGCATTCCAGTATGGCTACACCTTC
abundance: NA; j_gene: TRBJ1-1; v_gene: TRBV5-4; d_gene: NA; CDR3aa: CASSFASQVNTEAFF; CDR3nt: TGTGCCAGCAGCTTTGCTAGTCAGGTGAACACTGAAGCTTTCTTT
abundance: NA; j_gene: TRBJ2-1; v_gene: TRBV7-6; d_gene: TRBD2; CDR3aa: CASSLVPAGRQTYNEQFF; CDR3nt: TGTGCCAGCAGCTTAGTACCAGCGGGGCGACAAACCTACAATGAGCAGTTCTTC
abundance: NA; j_gene: TRBJ1-6; v_gene: TRBV7-2; d_gene: TRBD1; CDR3aa: CASSLGGGAGPYNSPLHF; CDR3nt: TGTGCCAGCAGCCTAGGGGGCGGGGCAGGTCCCTATAATTCACCCCTCCACTTT
abundance: NA; j_gene: TRBJ1-1; v_gene: TRBV5-5; d_gene: NA; CDR3aa: CASSRSGDTEAFF; CDR3nt: TGTGCCAGCAGCCGGTCAGGGGACACTGAAGCTTTCTTT
abundance: NA; j_gene: TRBJ1-6; v_gene: TRBV5-4; d_gene: NA; CDR3aa: CASSLLGRGNSPLHF; CDR3nt: TGTGCCAGCAGCCTTCTCGGACGGGGTAATTCACCCCTCCACTTT
abundance: NA; j_gene: TRBJ2-3; v_gene: TRBV5-1; d_gene: NA; CDR3aa: CASSSAAGSTDTQYF; CDR3nt: TGCGCCAGCAGCTCCGCCGCAGGGAGCACAGATACGCAGTATTTT
abundance: NA; j_gene: TRBJ1-1; v_gene: TRBV18; d_gene: NA; CDR3aa: CASSPQLREAFF; CDR3nt: TGTGCCAGCTCCCCACAACTTCGAGAAGCTTTCTTT
abundance: NA; j_gene: TRBJ2-3; v_gene: TRBV2; d_gene: TRBD2; CDR3aa: CASRRTSGVIDTQYF; CDR3nt: TGTGCCAGCAGACGGACTAGCGGGGTAATAGATACGCAGTATTTT
abundance: NA; j_gene: TRBJ1-3; v_gene: TRBV4-1; d_gene: NA; CDR3aa: CASSSGRLNSGNTIYF; CDR3nt: TGCGCCAGCAGCTCCGGACGACTGAACTCTGGAAACACCATATATTTT
abundance: many; j_gene: TRBJ2-3; v_gene: TRBV14; d_gene: NA; CDR3aa: CASSRLDFVDTQYF; CDR3nt: TGTGCCAGCAGCCGTCTCGATTTCGTCGATACGCAGTATTTT
abundance: NA; j_gene: TRBJ2-5; v_gene: TRBV7-9; d_gene: NA; CDR3aa: CASTPRDGLGTQYF; CDR3nt: TGTGCCAGCACCCCGAGAGACGGTTTAGGGACCCAGTACTTC
abundance: NA; j_gene: TRBJ2-5; v_gene: TRBV18; d_gene: NA; CDR3aa: CASSPVSETQYF; CDR3nt: TGTGCCAGCTCACCGGTTTCAGAGACCCAGTACTTC
abundance: NA; j_gene: TRBJ2-5; v_gene: TRBV19; d_gene: NA; CDR3aa: CASSISGFDHSSETQYF; CDR3nt: TGTGCCAGTAGTATAAGCGGGTTCGACCATTCATCAGAGACCCAGTACTTC
abundance: NA; j_gene: TRBJ1-3; v_gene: TRBV4-3; d_gene: NA; CDR3aa: CASSQNPPGTGNTIYF; CDR3nt: TGCGCCAGCAGCCAAAACCCCCCTGGGACTGGAAACACCATATATTTT
abundance: NA; j_gene: TRBJ1-5; v_gene: TRBV6-5; d_gene: NA; CDR3aa: CASSPERGQPQHF; CDR3nt: TGTGCCAGCAGCCCCGAGAGAGGTCAGCCCCAGCATTTT
abundance: NA; j_gene: TRBJ2-3; v_gene: TRBV3-1/TRBV3-2; d_gene: TRBD2; CDR3aa: CASSHLLAGGLTDTQYF; CDR3nt: TGTGCCAGCAGCCATTTACTAGCGGGGGGGCTCACAGATACGCAGTATTTT
abundance: few; j_gene: TRBJ1-1; v_gene: TRBV18; d_gene: NA; CDR3aa: CASSPVRFGTEAFF; CDR3nt: TGTGCCAGCTCACCAGTACGGTTCGGAACTGAAGCTTTCTTT
abundance: NA; j_gene: TRBJ1-4; v_gene: TRBV30; d_gene: TRBD1; CDR3aa: CAWDGGTGSEKLFF; CDR3nt: TGTGCCTGGGACGGTGGGACAGGGTCTGAAAAACTGTTTTTT
abundance: NA; j_gene: TRBJ2-2; v_gene: TRBV4-3; d_gene: TRBD1; CDR3aa: CASSHGGGQGTGELFF; CDR3nt: TGCGCCAGCAGCCATGGCGGAGGACAGGGGACCGGGGAGCTGTTTTTT